This T cell receptor beta chain is from a study of blood T cell repertoires in COVID-19. Study-wide background: Collection of acute and convalescent COVID-19 samples took place in the United States, Italy and Spain.

Germline lookup yields CDR1 SGHRS and CDR2 YFSETQ. This CDR3 is 15 amino acids long. The ends were cut back, 3 bases at V and 4 bases at J, with 11 bases in the middle. Assay used: immunoSEQ multiplex PCR; TCRdb lists only in-frame clones, some missing. The data contain about 190,000 clones, approximately 90% of them seen just once; the ten biggest clones take up roughly 2.8%. This clone was seen only once. The specimen sequenced was peripheral blood. The V and J genes are TRBV5-1 and TRBJ2-6, with a weak D call TRBD1 (5 bases). This sequence originates from a woman in her 30s with active or convalescent COVID-19. CDR3 coding DNA: TGCGCCAGCAGCTCCAGGGTGGCAGGGGCCAACGTCCTGACTTTC. Translation: CASSSRVAGANVLTF. Looking up the rest from reference TRBV5-1 and TRBJ2-6 gives the full variable domain: KAGVTQTPRYLIKTRGQQVTLSCSPISGHRSVSWYQQTPGQGLQFLFEYFSETQRNKGNFPGRFSGRQFSNSRSEMNVSTLELGDSALYLCASSSRVAGANVLTFGAGSRLTVL.